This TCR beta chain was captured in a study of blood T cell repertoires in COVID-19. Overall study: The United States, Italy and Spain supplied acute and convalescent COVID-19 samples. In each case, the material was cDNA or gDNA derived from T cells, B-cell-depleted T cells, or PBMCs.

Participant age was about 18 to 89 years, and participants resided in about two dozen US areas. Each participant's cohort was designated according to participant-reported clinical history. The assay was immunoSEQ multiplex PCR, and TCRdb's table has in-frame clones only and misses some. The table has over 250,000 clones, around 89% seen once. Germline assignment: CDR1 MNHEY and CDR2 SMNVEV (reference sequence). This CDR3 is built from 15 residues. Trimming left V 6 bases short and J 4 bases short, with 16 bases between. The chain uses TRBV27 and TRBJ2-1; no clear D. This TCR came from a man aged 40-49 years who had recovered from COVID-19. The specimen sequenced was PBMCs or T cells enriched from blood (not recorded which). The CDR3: CASSKIPLYYNEQFF. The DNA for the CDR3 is TGTGCCAGCAGCAAGATCCCTCTATATTACAATGAGCAGTTCTTC.